This T cell receptor (beta chain) appears in the sequencing data of a study of blood T cell repertoires in COVID-19. Study-level background: COVID-19 samples collected from the United States, Italy and Spain covered acute and convalescent phases.

This CDR3 is 15 amino acids long. Germline CDR1 is LGHDT and CDR2 is YNNKEL (reference sequence). V lost 2 bases and J lost 5, with 15 bases in between. Original methodology: The assay estimated nucleated cells by amplifying reference gene primers. The table came from immunoSEQ multiplex PCR; TCRdb's copy has only in-frame clones and leaves some out. V and J calls plus clone size are reproduced from that table; the DNA served to infer D and trimming. The sample carries approximately 360,000 clones, 89% recorded once. Sequencing used peripheral blood. This receptor was obtained from a man aged 40-55 years with acute or convalescent COVID-19. V is TRBV3-1 (or the pseudogene TRBV3-2) and J is TRBJ1-2; tentatively, D is TRBD1 (6 bases). CDR3 sequence reads: CASSQYPGQGYGYTF. DNA of the CDR3: TGTGCCAGCAGCCAATACCCGGGGCAGGGGTATGGCTACACCTTC.